The present T cell receptor (beta chain) was sequenced within a study of beta chain features in type 1 diabetes. Overall study results and limits: In every one of the four CD4+ subsets, TCRB CDR3s were moderately but significantly shorter in Type 1 diabetes patients. The similarity of naive, central memory and Treg TCRB repertoires appeared greater among patients than among healthy donors.

Isolation of CD4+ naive, central memory, regulatory and stem cell-like memory cells was achieved by sorting via CD45RO/CCR7/CD25/CD127/CD95/CD27. Expressed TCRB transcripts were sequenced after all isolated RNA was converted to cDNA. Clones were read by immunoSEQ multiplex PCR, and TCRdb kept only the in-frame ones, dropping some. This table has around 16,000 clones, just over 70% appearing once. Of note for this clone: The antigen remains unidentified.

The CDR3 runs to 17 residues. Losses at the gene ends were 3 bases for V and 3 bases for J; bases not matched to a gene: 12. CDR1 is LGHNA, CDR2 YNFKEQ, per germline. The chain joins TRBV4-2 to TRBJ2-7, with 9 nucleotides matching TRBD2. This clonotype was sampled from a man aged 25 to 40 with type 1 diabetes. The specimen sequenced was stem cell memory CD4+ T cells from blood. The CDR3 DNA follows: TGTGCCAGCAGCCAGCCCGGGGAGGCTAGCGGGGTCTACGAGCAGTACTTC. It is translated as CASSQPGEASGVYEQYF.